These 12 T cell receptor beta chains were all obtained from the same sample, sequenced in a study of metastatic and nonmetastatic thyroid tumors. Every patient underwent thyroid surgery untreated. Using MiXCR, TCRdb reanalyzed the PCR reads. The data hold tens of thousands of clones, with roughly a sixth observed a single time. Sequenced sample: blood. Receptors were obtained from a female donor with papillary thyroid cancer or a benign thyroid nodule (not recorded which). Some clones in this sample may be carry-over from other donors' samples.

This clone was observed many times. V and J are TRBV5-1 and TRBJ2-5; D possibly matches TRBD1 or TRBD2 (5 bases each). CDR1 is SGHRS, CDR2 YFSETQ, per germline. The CDR3 runs 15 residues. V dropped 4 bases and J dropped 5 bases, with 18 bases sitting between them. This chain's CDR3 is CASSPAWGSRETQYF. CDR3 coding DNA: TGCGCCAGCAGCCCCGCCTGGGGGAGTAGGGAGACCCAGTACTTC.

Note on this clone: This CDR3 is missing its conserved last phenylalanine or tryptophan, likely due to a read error. No DNA is shown, since the ends of the CDR3 on it are uncertain; the CDR3 is the one TCRdb lists. J is TRBJ1-5 and V is TRBV5-6; the table's D call, TRBD1, was not checked against the DNA. The CDR3 adds up to 14 amino acids, both ends counted. Germline CDR1 SGHDT, CDR2 YYEEEE. CDR3 amino acids: CASSLGVGTGDWHL.

The V and J genes are TRBV18 and TRBJ2-7; tentative D call: TRBD1 (5 bases). V was clipped by 1 base and J by 1 base, with 11 bases between them. Per germline, CDR1 KGHSH and CDR2 LQKENI. The CDR3 extends over 15 amino acids. The CDR3 sequence is CASSPRTRGSYEQYF. For the CDR3, the DNA is TGTGCCAGCTCACCACGTACAAGGGGTTCCTACGAGCAGTACTTC.

Many counts were recorded for this clone. This rearrangement joins TRBV4-3 to TRBJ1-1; D gene unclear. The CDR3 totals 14 residues. Germline V lookup: CDR1 LGHNA, CDR2 YSLEER. V lost 0 bases, J lost 4 bases, and 9 bases lay in between. The CDR3, as DNA: TGCGCCAGCAGCCAAGAAGACGGATCCACTGAAGCTTTCTTT. Protein: CASSQEDGSTEAFF.

This clone showed up many times. This chain uses TRBV9 with TRBJ2-1; 8 bases match TRBD2. Germline CDR1 reads SGDLS; CDR2 reads YYNGEE. This CDR3 is built from 16 residues. J gave up 3 bases and V 0 bases, and 5 bases lay outside the gene matches. The CDR3 sequence is CASSVDPAGGYNEQFF. The CDR3 DNA reads as TGTGCCAGCAGCGTAGATCCGGCGGGGGGCTACAATGAGCAGTTCTTC.

This clone was seen repeatedly, ten times or more. The sample contains more than one DNA sequence encoding this CDR3. The chain employs TRBV14 and TRBJ2-7, with a tentative D call TRBD2 (5 bases). The CDR3 spans 14 residues. Per the germline V gene, CDR1 is SGHDN and CDR2 is FVKESK. V lost 1 base and J lost 3, with 10 bases in between. CDR3 sequence: CASSQVGSFYEQYF. The CDR3 region has the DNA TGTGCCAGCAGCCAAGTAGGGAGCTTCTACGAGCAGTACTTC.

This chain joins TRBV7-6 and TRBJ1-2, with a possible D match to TRBD1 (5 bases). In germline, CDR1 is SGHVS, CDR2 FNYEAQ. V lost 7 bases, J lost 2 bases, and 14 bases lay in between. This CDR3 is built from 14 residues. CDR3 in DNA: TGTGCCAGCACCTCCGGGACGGGAAACTATGGCTACACCTTC. It translates to CASTSGTGNYGYTF.

The sample holds many counts of this clone. The V gene is TRBV12-3 or TRBV12-4, the J gene TRBJ2-2; either TRBD1 or TRBD2 may fit D (5 bases each). This CDR3 comprises 15 residues. Trimming removed 9 bases from V and 6 bases from J, with 20 bases in between. CDR3 bases: TGTGCCAGTATGCTTACCCGGGACCTGCCCGGGGAGCTGTTTTTT. It specifies CASMLTRDLPGELFF.

This clone was seen many times. This may come from a read error, since a much larger clone is one base off. This sample includes further DNA sequences coding for the same CDR3. The genes are TRBV19 and TRBJ2-2; 11 nucleotides align to TRBD1. This CDR3 region has 17 residues. Per the germline V gene, CDR1 is LNHDA and CDR2 is SQIVND (reference sequence). CDR3 protein: CASSIGQGAANTGELFF. CDR3 bases: TGCGCCAGTAGTATAGGACAGGGGGCCGCGAACACCGGGGAGCTGTTTTTT.

This clone was seen at least ten times. The chain recombines TRBV6-2 or TRBV6-3 with TRBJ2-7; 10 bases align to TRBD2. Germline V CDR1 and CDR2: MNHEY, SVGEGT. The CDR3 consists of 14 residues. J lost 2 bases, V lost 2 bases, and 0 bases had no gene match. The DNA of the CDR3 is TGTGCCAGCAGTTACGGGACTAGCGCCTACGAGCAGTACTTC. Translated: CASSYGTSAYEQYF.

This clone occurred many times. The rearrangement uses TRBV24-1 and TRBJ2-3; 10 positions agree with TRBD1. V shed 0 bases and J 5 bases; nucleotides not matched to a gene: 10. This CDR3 is 18 amino acids long. Germline V lookup: CDR1 KGHDR, CDR2 SFDVKD. CDR3 amino acids: CATSDLLSSGTGEDTQYF. The CDR3 DNA is TGTGCCACCAGTGATTTGCTTTCGTCCGGGACAGGGGAAGATACGCAGTATTTT.

This clone has ten or more counts. The chain combines TRBV6-5 with TRBJ2-1; the D gene is possibly TRBD2 (6 bases). This CDR3 spans 16 amino acids. Trimming removed 2 bases from V and 5 bases from J, with 16 bases in between. The germline gives CDR1 MNHEY, CDR2 SVGAGI. The CDR3 loop is CASSYARDGGDNEQFF. The CDR3 DNA reads as TGTGCCAGCAGTTACGCCCGGGACGGGGGAGACAATGAGCAGTTCTTC.